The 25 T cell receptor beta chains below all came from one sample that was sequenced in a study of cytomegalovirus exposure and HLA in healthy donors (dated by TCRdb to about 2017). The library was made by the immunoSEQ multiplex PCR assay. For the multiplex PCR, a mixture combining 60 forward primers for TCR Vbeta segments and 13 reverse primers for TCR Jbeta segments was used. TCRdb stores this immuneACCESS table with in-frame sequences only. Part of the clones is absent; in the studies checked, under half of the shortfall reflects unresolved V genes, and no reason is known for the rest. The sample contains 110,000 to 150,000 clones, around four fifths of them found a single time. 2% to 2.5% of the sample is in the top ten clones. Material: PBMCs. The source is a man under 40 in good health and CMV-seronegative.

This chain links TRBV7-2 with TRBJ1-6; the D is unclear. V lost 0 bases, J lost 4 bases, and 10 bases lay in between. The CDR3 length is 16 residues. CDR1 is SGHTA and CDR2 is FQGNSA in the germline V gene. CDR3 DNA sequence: TGTGCCAGCAGCTTAGCAGCTGGGAGGTATAATTCACCCCTCCACTTT. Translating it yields CASSLAAGRYNSPLHF. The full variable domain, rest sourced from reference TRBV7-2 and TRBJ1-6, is GAGVSQSPSNKVTEKGKDVELRCDPISGHTALYWYRQSLGQGLEFLIYFQGNSAPDKSGLPSDRFSAERTGGSVSTLTIQRTQQEDSAVYLCASSLAAGRYNSPLHFGNGTRLTVT.

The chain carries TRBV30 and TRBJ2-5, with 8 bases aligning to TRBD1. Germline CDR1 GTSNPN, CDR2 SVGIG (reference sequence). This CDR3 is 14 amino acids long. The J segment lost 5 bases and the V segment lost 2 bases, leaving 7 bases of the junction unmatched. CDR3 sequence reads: CAWSLGRGPETQYF. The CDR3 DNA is TGTGCCTGGAGTCTGGGCAGGGGGCCGGAGACCCAGTACTTC.

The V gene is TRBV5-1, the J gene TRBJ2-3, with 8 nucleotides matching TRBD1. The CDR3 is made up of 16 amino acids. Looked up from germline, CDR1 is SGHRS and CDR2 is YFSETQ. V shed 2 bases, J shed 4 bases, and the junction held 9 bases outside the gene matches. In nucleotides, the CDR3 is TGCGCCAGCAGCTTCAACCACGGACAGGGACCAGATACGCAGTATTTT. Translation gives CASSFNHGQGPDTQYF.

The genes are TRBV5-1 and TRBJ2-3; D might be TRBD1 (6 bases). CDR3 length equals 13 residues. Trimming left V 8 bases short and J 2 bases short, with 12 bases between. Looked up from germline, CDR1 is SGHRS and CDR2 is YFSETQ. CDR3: CASARDNTDTQYF. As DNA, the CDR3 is TGCGCCAGTGCCCGGGACAACACAGATACGCAGTATTTT. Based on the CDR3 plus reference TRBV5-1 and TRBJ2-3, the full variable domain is KAGVTQTPRYLIKTRGQQVTLSCSPISGHRSVSWYQQTPGQGLQFLFEYFSETQRNKGNFPGRFSGRQFSNSRSEMNVSTLELGDSALYLCASARDNTDTQYFGPGTRLTVL.

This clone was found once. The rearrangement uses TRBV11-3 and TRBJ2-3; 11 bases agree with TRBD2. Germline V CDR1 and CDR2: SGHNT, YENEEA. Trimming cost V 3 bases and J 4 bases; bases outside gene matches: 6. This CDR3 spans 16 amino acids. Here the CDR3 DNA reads TGTGCCAGCAGCTTCCATAGCGGGGGGGCCGCAGATACGCAGTATTTT. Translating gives CASSFHSGGAADTQYF.

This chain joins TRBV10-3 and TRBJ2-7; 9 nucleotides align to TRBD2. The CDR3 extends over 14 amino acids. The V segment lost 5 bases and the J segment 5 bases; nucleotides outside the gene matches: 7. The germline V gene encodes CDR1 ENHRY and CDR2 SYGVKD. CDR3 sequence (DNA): TGTGCCATCAGTCCCTCGCTAGCGGGAAACGAGCAGTACTTC. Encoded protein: CAISPSLAGNEQYF.

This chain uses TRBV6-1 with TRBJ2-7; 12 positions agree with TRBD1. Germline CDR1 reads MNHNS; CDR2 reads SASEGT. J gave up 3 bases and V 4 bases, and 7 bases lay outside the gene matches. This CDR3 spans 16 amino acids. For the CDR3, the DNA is TGTGCCAGCAGTGGCCCGGGACAGGGGGCTTACTACGAGCAGTACTTC. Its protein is CASSGPGQGAYYEQYF.

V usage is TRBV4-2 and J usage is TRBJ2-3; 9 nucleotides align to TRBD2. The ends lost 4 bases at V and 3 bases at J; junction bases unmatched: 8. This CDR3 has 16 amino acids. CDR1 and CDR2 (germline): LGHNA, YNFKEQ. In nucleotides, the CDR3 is TGTGCCAGCAGCCTAATAGCGGGAGAGACGACAGATACGCAGTATTTT. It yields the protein CASSLIAGETTDTQYF.

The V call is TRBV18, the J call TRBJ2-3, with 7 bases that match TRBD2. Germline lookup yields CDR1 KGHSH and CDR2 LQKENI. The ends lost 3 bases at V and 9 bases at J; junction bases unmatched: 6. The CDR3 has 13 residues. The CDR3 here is CASSPDWEGTQYF. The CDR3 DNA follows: TGTGCCAGCTCACCCGACTGGGAGGGGACGCAGTATTTT.

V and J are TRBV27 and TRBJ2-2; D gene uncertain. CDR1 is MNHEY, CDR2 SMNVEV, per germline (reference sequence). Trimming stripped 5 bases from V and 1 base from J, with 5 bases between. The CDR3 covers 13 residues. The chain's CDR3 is CASSLLNTGELFF. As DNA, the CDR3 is TGTGCCAGCAGTCTCCTGAACACCGGGGAGCTGTTTTTT.

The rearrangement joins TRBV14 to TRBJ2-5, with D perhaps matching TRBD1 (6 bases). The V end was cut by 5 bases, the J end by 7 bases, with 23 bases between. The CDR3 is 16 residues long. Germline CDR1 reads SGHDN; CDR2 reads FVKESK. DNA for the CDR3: TGTGCCAGCAGCGTGCGACAGGCCTCCTTTATAGGGACCCAGTACTTC. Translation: CASSVRQASFIGTQYF.

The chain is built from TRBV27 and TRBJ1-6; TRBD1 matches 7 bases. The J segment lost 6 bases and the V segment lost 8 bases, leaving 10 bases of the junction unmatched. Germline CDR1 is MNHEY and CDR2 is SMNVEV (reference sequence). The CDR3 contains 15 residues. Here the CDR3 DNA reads TGTGCCAGCCGCCCCCGACAGGGCGTTAATTCACCCCTCCACTTT. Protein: CASRPRQGVNSPLHF.

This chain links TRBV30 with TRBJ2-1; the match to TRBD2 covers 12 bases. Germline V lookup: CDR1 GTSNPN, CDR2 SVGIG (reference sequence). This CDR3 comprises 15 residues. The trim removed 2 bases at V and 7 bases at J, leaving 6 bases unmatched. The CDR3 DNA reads TGTGCCTGGAGTTTAACTAGCGGGAGGTGGAATGAGCAGTTCTTC. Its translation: CAWSLTSGRWNEQFF.

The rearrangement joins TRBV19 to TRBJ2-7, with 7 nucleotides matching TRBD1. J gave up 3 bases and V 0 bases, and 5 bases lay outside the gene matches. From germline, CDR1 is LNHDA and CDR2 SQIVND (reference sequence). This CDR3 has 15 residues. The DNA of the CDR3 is TGTGCCAGTAGTATAGATGCACAGGGGTTCTACGAGCAGTACTTC. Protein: CASSIDAQGFYEQYF.

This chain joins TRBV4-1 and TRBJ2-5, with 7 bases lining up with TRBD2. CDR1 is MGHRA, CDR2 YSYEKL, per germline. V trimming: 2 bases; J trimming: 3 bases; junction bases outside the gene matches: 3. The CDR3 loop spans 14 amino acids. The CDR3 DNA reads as TGCGCCAGCAGCCAAACTCGGGGGGAAGAGACCCAGTACTTC. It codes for CASSQTRGEETQYF.

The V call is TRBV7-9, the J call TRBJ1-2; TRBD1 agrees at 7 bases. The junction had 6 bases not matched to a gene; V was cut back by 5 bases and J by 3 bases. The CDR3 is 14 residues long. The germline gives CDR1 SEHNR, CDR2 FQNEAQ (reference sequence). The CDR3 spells CASSLGTADYGYTF. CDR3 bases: TGTGCCAGCAGCCTAGGGACAGCAGACTATGGCTACACCTTC.

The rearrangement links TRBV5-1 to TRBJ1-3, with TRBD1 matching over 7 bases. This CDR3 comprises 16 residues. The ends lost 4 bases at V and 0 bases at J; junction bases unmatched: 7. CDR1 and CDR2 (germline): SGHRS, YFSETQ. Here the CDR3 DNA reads TGCGCCAGCAGCCCCGGACAGGCCTACTCTGGAAACACCATATATTTT. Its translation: CASSPGQAYSGNTIYF. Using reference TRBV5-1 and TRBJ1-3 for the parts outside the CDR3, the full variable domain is KAGVTQTPRYLIKTRGQQVTLSCSPISGHRSVSWYQQTPGQGLQFLFEYFSETQRNKGNFPGRFSGRQFSNSRSEMNVSTLELGDSALYLCASSPGQAYSGNTIYFGEGSWLTVV.

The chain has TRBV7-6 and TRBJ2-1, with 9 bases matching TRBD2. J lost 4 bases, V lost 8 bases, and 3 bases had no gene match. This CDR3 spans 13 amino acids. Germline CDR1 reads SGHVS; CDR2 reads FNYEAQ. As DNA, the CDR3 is TGTGCCAGCTCTAGCGGGATATACAATGAGCAGTTCTTC. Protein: CASSSGIYNEQFF.

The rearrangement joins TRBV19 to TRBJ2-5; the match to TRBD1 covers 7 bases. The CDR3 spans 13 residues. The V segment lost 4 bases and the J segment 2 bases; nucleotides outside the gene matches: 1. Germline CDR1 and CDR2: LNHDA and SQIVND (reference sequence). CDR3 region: CASSNRGQETQYF. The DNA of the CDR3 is TGTGCCAGTAGTAACAGGGGTCAAGAGACCCAGTACTTC. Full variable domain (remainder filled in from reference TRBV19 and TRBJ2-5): DGGITQSPKYLFRKEGQNVTLSCEQNLNHDAMYWYRQDPGQGLRLIYYSQIVNDFQKGDIAEGYSVSREKKESFPLTVTSAQKNPTAFYLCASSNRGQETQYFGPGTRLLVL.

The CDR3 nucleotides are TGTGCCAGCAGCTGGACAGGAGGTGGTGGCTACACCTTC. Encoded protein: CASSWTGGGGYTF. The chain has TRBV6-4 and TRBJ1-2, with TRBD1 matching over 7 bases. V dropped 6 bases and J dropped 7; count of bases not matched to a gene: 8. The CDR3 length is 13 residues. Per the germline V gene, CDR1 is MRHNA and CDR2 is SNTAGT.

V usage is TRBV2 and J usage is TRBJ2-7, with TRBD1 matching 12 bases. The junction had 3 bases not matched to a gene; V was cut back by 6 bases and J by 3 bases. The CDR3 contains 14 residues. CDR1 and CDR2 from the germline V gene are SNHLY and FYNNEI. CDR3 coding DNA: TGTGCCAGCAGAGGGACAGGGGGCAACTACGAGCAGTACTTC. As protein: CASRGTGGNYEQYF. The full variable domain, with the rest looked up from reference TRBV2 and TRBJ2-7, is EPEVTQTPSHQVTQMGQEVILRCVPISNHLYFYWYRQILGQKVEFLVSFYNNEISEKSEIFDDQFSVERPDGSNFTLKIRSTKLEDSAMYFCASRGTGGNYEQYFGPGTRLTVT.

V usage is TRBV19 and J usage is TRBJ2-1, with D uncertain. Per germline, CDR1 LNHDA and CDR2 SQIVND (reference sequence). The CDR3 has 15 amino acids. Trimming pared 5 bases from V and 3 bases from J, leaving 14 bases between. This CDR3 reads CASSLFMEHYNEQFF. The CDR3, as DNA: TGTGCCAGTAGTCTATTTATGGAGCACTACAATGAGCAGTTCTTC.

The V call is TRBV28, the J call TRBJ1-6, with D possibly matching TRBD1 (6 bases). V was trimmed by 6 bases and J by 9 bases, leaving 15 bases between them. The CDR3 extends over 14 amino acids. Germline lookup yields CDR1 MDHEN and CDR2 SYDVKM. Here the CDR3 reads CASSTGTLFSPLHF. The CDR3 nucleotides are TGTGCCAGCAGCACAGGGACCCTCTTTTCACCCCTCCACTTT.

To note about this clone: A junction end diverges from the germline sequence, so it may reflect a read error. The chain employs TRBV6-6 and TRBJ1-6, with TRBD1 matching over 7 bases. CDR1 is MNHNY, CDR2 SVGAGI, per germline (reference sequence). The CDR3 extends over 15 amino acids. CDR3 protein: CASRSAGQYNSPLNF. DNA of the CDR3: TGTGCCAGCAGATCCGCGGGACAGTATAATTCACCCCTCAACTTT.

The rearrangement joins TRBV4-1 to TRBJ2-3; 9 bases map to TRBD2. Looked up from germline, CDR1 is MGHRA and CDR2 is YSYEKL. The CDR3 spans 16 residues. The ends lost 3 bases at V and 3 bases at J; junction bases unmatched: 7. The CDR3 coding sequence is TGCGCCAGCAGCCAGTGGGCACTAGCGGGTACAGATACGCAGTATTTT. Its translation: CASSQWALAGTDTQYF.